One sample yielded the 17 T cell receptor beta chains listed below, sequenced in a study of blood T cell repertoires in COVID-19. Assay: immunoSEQ multiplex PCR; the TCRdb copy retains only in-frame clones and omits some. The repertoire holds around 220,000 clones, with around 90% as singletons. Input material: PBMCs or T cells enriched from blood (not recorded which). Source of these receptors: a man aged 30 to 45 who had been exposed to COVID-19.

This clone was observed a handful of times. The chain couples TRBV12-3 or TRBV12-4 to TRBJ1-2, with 7 positions matching TRBD1. CDR3 length equals 13 residues. V shed 2 bases and J 6 bases; nucleotides not matched to a gene: 3. CDR3 coding DNA: TGTGCCAGCAGTTTAACAGGGGAGGATGGCTACACCTTC. Protein: CASSLTGEDGYTF.

This chain uses TRBV11-2 with TRBJ2-3, with 9 bases identical to TRBD2. CDR3 length equals 13 residues. Per germline, CDR1 SGHAT and CDR2 FQNNGV. V lost 5 bases, J lost 6 bases, and 3 bases stayed unmatched. The CDR3 DNA is TGTGCCAGCAGCCCCGGACTAGCGGATACGCAGTATTTT. Encoded protein: CASSPGLADTQYF.

This chain connects TRBV4-1 to TRBJ2-2; D remains ambiguous. Germline CDR1 is MGHRA and CDR2 is YSYEKL. V was cut by 1 base and J by 3 bases, with 12 bases left in between. This CDR3 contains 16 residues. In nucleotides, the CDR3 is TGCGCCAGCAGCCAAGGTCGGTTACGGGACACCGGGGAGCTGTTTTTT. Translation: CASSQGRLRDTGELFF.

The rearrangement links TRBV6-5 to TRBJ2-7, with unresolved D. From germline, CDR1 is MNHEY and CDR2 SVGAGI. The CDR3 length is 12 residues. The V and J ends lost 0 bases and 4 bases respectively, with 4 bases between them. CDR3: CASSYSLYEQYF. CDR3 in DNA: TGTGCCAGCAGTTACTCCCTATACGAGCAGTACTTC.

The gene calls are TRBV11-1 and TRBJ1-4; maybe TRBD1 (5 bases). The germline V and J ends were trimmed by 5 bases and 5 bases, with 15 bases remaining between them. This CDR3 is 15 amino acids long. Germline V CDR1 and CDR2: SGHAT, FQDESV (reference sequence). CDR3 sequence: CASSQNPGGNEKLFF. CDR3 DNA: TGTGCCAGCAGCCAGAACCCCGGGGGGAATGAAAAACTGTTTTTT.

V is TRBV13 and J is TRBJ2-7; D is perhaps TRBD2 (6 bases). CDR3 length: 14 residues. Germline lookup yields CDR1 PRHDT and CDR2 FYEKMQ (reference sequence). The V end was cut by 0 bases, the J end by 5 bases, with 11 bases between. The CDR3 loop is CASSLGRGIDEQYF. DNA for the CDR3: TGTGCCAGCAGCTTAGGGCGGGGAATCGACGAGCAGTACTTC.

The chain uses TRBV7-2 and TRBJ2-1, with 12 bases aligning to TRBD2. Germline loops: CDR1 SGHTA, CDR2 FQGNSA. The CDR3 length is 15 residues. Losses at the gene ends were 1 base for V and 7 bases for J; bases not matched to a gene: 2. The CDR3 DNA reads TGTGCCAGCAGCTTAGGAACTAGCGGGGGGAATGAGCAGTTCTTC. Translating gives CASSLGTSGGNEQFF.

This clone was detected many times. This chain joins TRBV7-3 and TRBJ2-1, with D possibly being TRBD1 (7 bases). Germline V gene data show CDR1 as SGHTA and CDR2 as FQGTGA. This CDR3 spans 15 amino acids. V gave up 0 bases and J gave up 5 bases, with 11 bases separating them. CDR3 region: CASSLTRDSNNEQFF. DNA for the CDR3: TGTGCCAGCAGCTTAACGCGGGACAGTAACAATGAGCAGTTCTTC.

This chain connects TRBV19 to TRBJ2-7; 8 bases align to TRBD1. After removal of 4 bases from V and 2 bases from J, the junction contained 4 bases not matched to a gene. This CDR3 is 14 amino acids long. Germline lookup yields CDR1 LNHDA and CDR2 SQIVND (reference sequence). The CDR3 spells CASSRQGTPYEQYF. The CDR3 region has the DNA TGTGCCAGTAGTAGACAGGGGACCCCCTACGAGCAGTACTTC.

The gene calls are TRBV3-1 (or the pseudogene TRBV3-2) and TRBJ2-1; weak D call: TRBD1 (5 bases). V was shortened by 0 bases and J by 9 bases, with 12 bases between the two germline ends. The CDR3 is 14 residues long. Germline V gives CDR1 LGHDT, CDR2 YNNKEL (reference sequence). The CDR3 is CASSQDLRGVEQFF. Written as DNA, the CDR3 is TGTGCCAGCAGCCAAGATCTTAGGGGTGTTGAGCAGTTCTTC.

The chain employs TRBV29-1 and TRBJ2-1, with D possibly TRBD1 on 6 matching bases. The V gene lost 4 bases and the J gene lost 0 bases, with 10 bases spanning the gap. CDR3 length: 14 amino acids. Germline V gene data show CDR1 as SQVTM and CDR2 as ANQGSEA. CDR3 nucleotide sequence: TGCAGCGTTGTAGGGACAAGCTCCTACAATGAGCAGTTCTTC. Its translation is CSVVGTSSYNEQFF.

V gene TRBV30 combines with J gene TRBJ1-5; 7 nucleotides align to TRBD1. This CDR3 is 20 amino acids long. Germline CDR1 GTSNPN, CDR2 SVGIG (reference sequence). V shed 3 bases and J 0 bases; nucleotides not matched to a gene: 20. CDR3 nucleotide sequence: TGTGCCTGGAGCTCACACACCCCGGGGACAGCATATTATAGCAATCAGCCCCAGCATTTT. Translation: CAWSSHTPGTAYYSNQPQHF.

The chain couples TRBV20-1 to TRBJ1-1; no clear D gene. V gave up 7 bases and J gave up 8 bases, with 11 bases separating them. CDR1 is DFQATT, CDR2 SNEGSKA, per germline (reference sequence). This CDR3 has 10 residues. The CDR3 here is CSVRNREAFF. The CDR3 region has the DNA TGCAGTGTTAGGAACCGGGAAGCTTTCTTT.

The chain carries TRBV6-1 and TRBJ2-1; D unresolved. The CDR3 covers 12 residues. Germline V CDR1 and CDR2: MNHNS, SASEGT. The V and J ends lost 1 base and 9 bases respectively, with 7 bases between them. CDR3 sequence reads: CASSEVPGEQFF. CDR3 nucleotide sequence: TGTGCCAGCAGTGAAGTTCCCGGTGAGCAGTTCTTC.

The V call is TRBV30, the J call TRBJ2-5; D unresolved. CDR3 length equals 14 residues. V lost 0 bases and J 1 base, leaving 9 bases between the germline ends. Germline loops: CDR1 GTSNPN, CDR2 SVGIG (reference sequence). The CDR3 is CAWSVNDIQETQYF. The CDR3 DNA sequence: TGTGCCTGGAGTGTAAACGACATCCAAGAGACCCAGTACTTC. Based on the CDR3 plus reference TRBV30 and TRBJ2-5, the full variable domain is SQTIHQWPATLVQPVGSPLSLECTVEGTSNPNLYWYRQAAGRGLQLLFYSVGIGQISSEVPQNLSASRPQDRQFILSSKKLLLSDSGFYLCAWSVNDIQETQYFGPGTRLLVL.

This chain links TRBV5-1 with TRBJ2-3; the D gene is possibly TRBD1 (6 bases). V lost 4 bases, J lost 4 bases, and 16 bases lay in between. The CDR3 covers 15 residues. Germline V gene data show CDR1 as SGHRS and CDR2 as YFSETQ. For the CDR3, the DNA is TGCGCCAGCAGCCAGGACAGTCCCCGGGCAGATACGCAGTATTTT. This gives the protein CASSQDSPRADTQYF. Based on the CDR3 plus reference TRBV5-1 and TRBJ2-3, the full variable domain is KAGVTQTPRYLIKTRGQQVTLSCSPISGHRSVSWYQQTPGQGLQFLFEYFSETQRNKGNFPGRFSGRQFSNSRSEMNVSTLELGDSALYLCASSQDSPRADTQYFGPGTRLTVL.

The chain joins TRBV27 to TRBJ2-4, with TRBD2 matching over 9 bases. The junction had 5 bases not matched to a gene; V was cut back by 6 bases and J by 2 bases. Germline CDR1 reads MNHEY; CDR2 reads SMNVEV (reference sequence). This CDR3 has 15 residues. CDR3 protein: CASRGGGATKNIQYF. The CDR3 coding sequence is TGTGCCAGCAGGGGCGGGGGGGCGACCAAAAACATTCAGTACTTC.